The present entry profiles one T cell receptor beta chain with its context. The sample belongs to a study of PD-L1 blockade in urothelial cancer. The time point here: peripheral blood 6 weeks after treatment start. Assay: immunoSEQ multiplex PCR; the TCRdb copy retains only in-frame clones and omits some. The sample contains some 110,000 clones, under 95% of which appear only once. CDR1 is LNHDA, CDR2 SQIVND, per germline (reference sequence). Trimming stripped 6 bases from V and 1 base from J, with 21 bases between. This CDR3 has 17 amino acids. The sequence came from a man aged 60-69 years with urothelial cancer. The source was PBMCs, collected around atezolizumab (anti-PD-L1) treatment. The gene calls are TRBV19 and TRBJ1-2; no reliable D call. CDR3 in amino acids: CASRRTRAGVYNYGYTF. CDR3 coding DNA: TGTGCCAGTAGAAGGACGAGGGCCGGAGTCTATAACTATGGCTACACCTTC.